This TCR beta chain was obtained from a study of blood T cell repertoires in COVID-19. Across the whole study: COVID-19 samples collected from the United States, Italy and Spain covered acute and convalescent phases. T cells, B-cell-depleted T cells, or PBMCs provided the cDNA or gDNA that served as material.

The CDR3 spans 13 residues. V dropped 6 bases and J dropped 5; count of bases not matched to a gene: 3. Germline V gene data show CDR1 as MDHEN and CDR2 as SYDVKM. The protocol was immunoSEQ multiplex PCR, while the TCRdb copy is restricted to in-frame clones and leaves out a portion. The sample holds 45,000 to 55,000 clones; around four fifths are singletons and the top ten take roughly 2.7%. The chain couples TRBV28 to TRBJ1-2; 10 bases are a match to TRBD1. This TCR came from a man over 45 with acute or convalescent COVID-19. The specimen sequenced was peripheral blood. CDR3 region: CASSEGQGYGYTF. The DNA of the CDR3 is TGTGCCAGCAGCGAGGGACAGGGGTATGGCTACACCTTC.